Following are 25 T cell receptor beta chains from one sample sequenced in a study of OX40 agonist ivuxolimab in advanced cancers. Data came from immunoSEQ multiplex PCR; TCRdb stores just in-frame clones and leaves some out. Of under 80,000 clones in the sample, about nine tenths were seen once. Specimen: CD4+ or CD8+ T cells sorted from blood, collected in a trial of the OX40 agonist ivuxolimab. These receptors were obtained from an adult with an advanced solid tumor such as melanoma, head and neck, liver or kidney cancer.

The genes are TRBV10-1 and TRBJ2-1; a possible D gene is TRBD2 (6 bases). The V gene's germline CDR1 is WNHNN and CDR2 SYGVQD (reference sequence). V was cut by 0 bases and J by 1 base, with 7 bases left in between. CDR3 length: 15 residues. The CDR3 loop reads CASSESAGSYNEQFF. CDR3 nucleotides: TGCGCCAGCAGTGAGTCGGCGGGGTCCTACAATGAGCAGTTCTTC.

The chain has TRBV4-1 and TRBJ2-1; D could derive from TRBD1 or TRBD2 (5 bases each). The CDR3 has 13 residues. The germline gives CDR1 MGHRA, CDR2 YSYEKL. V lost 3 bases and J 9 bases, leaving 12 bases between the germline ends. CDR3 bases: TGCGCCAGCAGCCACGTAGGGACCGGTGAGCAGTTCTTC. It yields the protein CASSHVGTGEQFF.

The chain combines TRBV7-2 with TRBJ2-7; the D call may be TRBD1 or TRBD2 (6 bases each). Germline V lookup: CDR1 SGHTA, CDR2 FQGNSA. This CDR3 contains 16 residues. V shed 5 bases and J shed 0 bases, with 17 bases lying between them. The CDR3 loop is CASSPRGTTSSYEQYF. The CDR3 region has the DNA TGTGCCAGCAGCCCGCGCGGGACAACCAGCTCCTACGAGCAGTACTTC.

The chain employs TRBV9 and TRBJ1-2; D unresolved. This CDR3 has 14 residues. CDR1 is SGDLS and CDR2 is YYNGEE in the germline V gene. V lost 3 bases, J lost 2 bases, and 11 bases lay in between. CDR3 bases: TGTGCCAGCAGCGGAACAGTTCCGAACTATGGCTACACCTTC. Its protein product is CASSGTVPNYGYTF.

This clone was seen only a few times. Other DNA sequences in this specimen translate into the identical CDR3. The chain carries TRBV5-1 and TRBJ2-3; 8 bases align to TRBD2. V shed 1 base and J 0 bases; nucleotides not matched to a gene: 4. Germline V gene lookup returns CDR1 SGHRS and CDR2 YFSETQ. This CDR3 comprises 16 residues. Written as DNA, the CDR3 is TGCGCCAGCAGCTTGCAGGGCGGGGGGAGCACAGATACGCAGTATTTT. Translated: CASSLQGGGSTDTQYF.

V and J are TRBV15 and TRBJ1-4, with D perhaps TRBD1 (6 bases). CDR1 is LNHNV and CDR2 is YYDKDF in the germline V gene (reference sequence). This CDR3 has 13 amino acids. Trimming removed 1 base from V and 8 bases from J, with 8 bases in between. CDR3 region: CATSRAGEEKLFF. The CDR3 nucleotides read TGTGCCACCAGCAGAGCAGGGGAGGAAAAACTGTTTTTT.

The chain joins TRBV7-2 to TRBJ2-2; a possible D gene is TRBD2 (6 bases). Germline CDR1 is SGHTA and CDR2 is FQGNSA. The CDR3 length is 15 residues. Trimming stripped 4 bases from V and 7 bases from J, with 16 bases between. In nucleotides, the CDR3 is TGTGCCAGCAGCTCCAAAACTAGCCGGGTCGGGGAGCTGTTTTTT. Its protein product is CASSSKTSRVGELFF.

The DNA for the CDR3 is TGTGCCAGCAGCCCCGCGGGTTATGGAAACACCATATATTTT. Its protein is CASSPAGYGNTIYF. V and J are TRBV7-9 and TRBJ1-3; D gene uncertain. The CDR3 has 14 amino acids. Germline V gene sequence: CDR1 SEHNR, CDR2 FQNEAQ (reference sequence). The V and J ends lost 5 bases and 3 bases respectively, with 11 bases between them.

The count of this clone is one. The rearrangement joins TRBV7-2 to TRBJ2-7, with 10 bases aligning to TRBD1. Per the germline V gene, CDR1 is SGHTA and CDR2 is FQGNSA. The CDR3 contains 15 residues. J was trimmed by 4 bases and V by 5 bases; bases with no gene match: 8. The CDR3 region is CASSLGGDRGYEQYF. Here the CDR3 DNA reads TGTGCCAGCAGCCTAGGGGGGGACAGGGGTTACGAGCAGTACTTC.

As DNA, the CDR3 is TGTGCCAGCCAGCCAGGGGGCTGGGTCTATGGCTACACCTTC. Translated: CASQPGGWVYGYTF. The chain carries TRBV28 and TRBJ1-2; 8 positions agree with TRBD1. Germline CDR1 is MDHEN and CDR2 is SYDVKM. V lost 8 bases, J lost 4 bases, and 9 bases stayed unmatched. The CDR3 loop spans 14 amino acids.

V is TRBV7-2 and J is TRBJ1-3; 9 bases line up with TRBD1. V lost 8 bases, J lost 2 bases, and 1 base stayed unmatched. Germline lookup yields CDR1 SGHTA and CDR2 FQGNSA. The CDR3 runs 13 residues. The CDR3 nucleotides read TGTGCCAGCCGACAGGGGGCTGGAAACACCATATATTTT. This translates into CASRQGAGNTIYF.

The chain carries TRBV7-2 and TRBJ1-4; D remains unclear. The CDR3 has 14 residues. Germline V CDR1 and CDR2: SGHTA, FQGNSA. Trimming left V 5 bases short and J 10 bases short, with 17 bases between. CDR3 amino acids: CASSRVRGSAKLFF. As DNA, the CDR3 is TGTGCCAGCAGCCGAGTTCGAGGGAGTGCAAAACTGTTTTTT.

The V and J genes are TRBV4-3 and TRBJ2-3, with D possibly being TRBD2 (7 bases). The germline CDR1 and CDR2 sequences are LGHNA and YSLEER. The V end was cut by 5 bases, the J end by 2 bases, with 11 bases between. This CDR3 comprises 14 residues. The CDR3 protein is CASSAGANTDTQYF. The CDR3 DNA reads TGCGCCAGCAGCGCGGGGGCAAACACAGATACGCAGTATTTT.

Only a few counts were recorded for this clone. This chain joins TRBV20-1 and TRBJ2-5; D unclear. The CDR3 runs 11 residues. Trimming took off 5 bases at V and 5 bases at J, with 9 bases between the two ends. Germline CDR1 reads DFQATT; CDR2 reads SNEGSKA (reference sequence). The CDR3, as DNA: TGCAGTGCTGTCAGAAAGGAGACCCAGTACTTC. It specifies CSAVRKETQYF.

The rearrangement joins TRBV18 to TRBJ2-7; TRBD2 might be the D (6 bases). Germline CDR1 is KGHSH and CDR2 is LQKENI. The CDR3 length is 16 residues. Trimming cost V 5 bases and J 2 bases, with 19 bases left between them. The CDR3 reads CASSASLSGPAYEQYF. The CDR3 DNA follows: TGTGCCAGCTCAGCATCCCTTAGCGGACCTGCCTACGAGCAGTACTTC.

This clone was seen a handful of times. This chain connects TRBV7-8 to TRBJ2-1; 10 nucleotides line up with TRBD2. The length of the CDR3 is 15 residues. V lost 1 base and J lost 9; bases outside the gene matches: 6. Germline V gives CDR1 SGHVS, CDR2 FQNEAQ. The CDR3 nucleotides are TGTGCCAGCAGCTTAGTTCTAGCGGGAGAAGCTGAGCAGTTCTTC. As protein: CASSLVLAGEAEQFF.

This chain uses TRBV28 with TRBJ2-7, with D perhaps matching TRBD2 (7 bases). CDR1 and CDR2 (germline): MDHEN, SYDVKM. Trimming stripped 3 bases from V and 2 bases from J, with 11 bases between. The CDR3 runs 14 residues. This chain's CDR3 is CASSFRGGTYEQYF. CDR3 coding DNA: TGTGCCAGCAGTTTTAGGGGGGGGACCTACGAGCAGTACTTC.

The chain has TRBV5-1 and TRBJ2-1; 7 nucleotides line up with TRBD2. Germline CDR1 is SGHRS and CDR2 is YFSETQ. Losses at the gene ends were 7 bases for V and 4 bases for J; bases not matched to a gene: 8. The CDR3 is 14 residues long. CDR3 loop: CASGPSGKYNEQFF. DNA for the CDR3: TGCGCCAGCGGACCTAGCGGAAAATACAATGAGCAGTTCTTC.

This clone has just a few counts. CDR3 sequence: CASSPPGNSPLHF. DNA of the CDR3: TGTGCCAGCAGCCCACCGGGGAATTCACCCCTCCACTTT. The chain links TRBV7-9 to TRBJ1-6; D remains unclear. The length of the CDR3 is 13 residues. Trimming shortened V by 5 bases and J by 7 bases, and 9 bases separated the two germline ends. Germline CDR1 and CDR2: SEHNR and FQNEAQ (reference sequence).

V is TRBV6-1 and J is TRBJ1-1, with a weak D call TRBD1 (6 bases). The CDR3 sequence is 15 residues long. The V end was cut by 7 bases, the J end by 9 bases, with 24 bases between. CDR1 and CDR2 from the germline V gene are MNHNS and SASEGT. As DNA, the CDR3 is TGTGCCAGCACCGGAGGAGCCCTGGGGGCTGAGAAAGCTTTCTTT. This codes for CASTGGALGAEKAFF.

This chain joins TRBV30 and TRBJ1-2, with unresolved D. V shed 3 bases and J shed 7 bases, with 15 bases lying between them. The CDR3 is 13 residues long. Germline V lookup: CDR1 GTSNPN, CDR2 SVGIG (reference sequence). The CDR3 DNA follows: TGTGCCTGGAGACCTAACCAGGTCGTTGGCTACACCTTC. Translated: CAWRPNQVVGYTF.

The chain links TRBV5-1 to TRBJ2-3, with TRBD1 matching 8 bases. CDR3 size: 13 residues. The J segment lost 2 bases and the V segment lost 6 bases, leaving 2 bases of the junction unmatched. Per germline, CDR1 SGHRS and CDR2 YFSETQ. The CDR3 protein is CASNRGDTDTQYF. For the CDR3, the DNA is TGCGCCAGCAACAGGGGGGACACAGATACGCAGTATTTT.

The CDR3 is CASSGGPSAGELFF. In DNA, the CDR3 is TGTGCCAGCAGCGGTGGGCCGTCCGCCGGGGAGCTGTTTTTT. The chain recombines TRBV7-3 with TRBJ2-2, with D unclear. Germline-derived CDR1 and CDR2 are SGHTA and FQGTGA. The CDR3 runs to 14 residues. Trimming left V 5 bases short and J 6 bases short, with 13 bases between.

The chain joins TRBV6-5 to TRBJ2-3; 13 bases align to TRBD2. Per germline, CDR1 MNHEY and CDR2 SVGAGI. The ends lost 6 bases at V and 6 bases at J; junction bases unmatched: 6. CDR3 length equals 15 residues. CDR3 protein: CASSTSGGAGDTQYF. The CDR3 nucleotides read TGTGCCAGCAGCACTAGCGGGGGGGCGGGGGATACGCAGTATTTT.

J is TRBJ2-7 and V is TRBV15; 11 bases line up with TRBD2. After removal of 6 bases from V and 2 bases from J, the junction contained 3 bases not matched to a gene. The CDR3 consists of 14 residues. Germline values: CDR1 LNHNV, CDR2 YYDKDF (reference sequence). DNA of the CDR3: TGTGCCACCAGGTTAGCGGGAGGGGCCTACGAGCAGTACTTC. Protein product: CATRLAGGAYEQYF. Variable domain in full (rest from reference TRBV15 and TRBJ2-7): DAMVIQNPRYQVTQFGKPVTLSCSQTLNHNVMYWYQQKSSQAPKLLFHYYDKDFNNEADTPDNFQSRRPNTSFCFLDIRSPGLGDTAMYLCATRLAGGAYEQYFGPGTRLTVT.